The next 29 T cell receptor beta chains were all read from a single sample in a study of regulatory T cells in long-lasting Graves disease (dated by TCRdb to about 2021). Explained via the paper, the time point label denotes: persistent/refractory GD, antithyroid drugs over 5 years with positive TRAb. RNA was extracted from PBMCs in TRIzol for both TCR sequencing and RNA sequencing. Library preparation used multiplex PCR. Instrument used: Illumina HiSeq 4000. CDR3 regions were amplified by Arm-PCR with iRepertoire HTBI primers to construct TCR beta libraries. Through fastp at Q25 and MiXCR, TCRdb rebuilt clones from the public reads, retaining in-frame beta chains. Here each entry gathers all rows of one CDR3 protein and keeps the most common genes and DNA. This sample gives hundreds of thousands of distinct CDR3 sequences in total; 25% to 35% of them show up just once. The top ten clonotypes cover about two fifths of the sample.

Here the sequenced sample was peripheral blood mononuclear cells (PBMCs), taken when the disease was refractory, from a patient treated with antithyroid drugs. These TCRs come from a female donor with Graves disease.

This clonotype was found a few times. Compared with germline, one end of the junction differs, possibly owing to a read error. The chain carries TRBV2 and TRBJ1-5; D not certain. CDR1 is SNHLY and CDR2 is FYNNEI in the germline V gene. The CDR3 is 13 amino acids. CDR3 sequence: CASKKDGNQPQHF. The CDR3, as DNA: TGTGCAAGCAAGAAGGACGGCAATCAGCCCCAGCATTTT.

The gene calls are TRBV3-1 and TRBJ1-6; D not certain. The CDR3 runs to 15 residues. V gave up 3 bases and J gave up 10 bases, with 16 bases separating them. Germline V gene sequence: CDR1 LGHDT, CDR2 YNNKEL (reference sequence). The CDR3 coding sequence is TGTGCCAGCAGCCATCTGGACCTGGGAGGATCACCCCTCCACTTT. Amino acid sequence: CASSHLDLGGSPLHF.

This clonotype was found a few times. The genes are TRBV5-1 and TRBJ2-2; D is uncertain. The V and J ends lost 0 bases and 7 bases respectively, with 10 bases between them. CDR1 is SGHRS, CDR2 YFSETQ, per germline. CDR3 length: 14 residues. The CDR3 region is CASSLAQVSGELFF. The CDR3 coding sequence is TGCGCCAGCAGCTTGGCACAAGTGAGCGGGGAGCTGTTTTTT.

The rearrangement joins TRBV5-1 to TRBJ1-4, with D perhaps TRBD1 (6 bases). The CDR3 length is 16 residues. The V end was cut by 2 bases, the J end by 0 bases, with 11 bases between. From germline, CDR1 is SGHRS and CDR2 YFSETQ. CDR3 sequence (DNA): TGCGCCAGCAGCTTCAACGGGGGCGCAACTAATGAAAAACTGTTTTTT. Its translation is CASSFNGGATNEKLFF.

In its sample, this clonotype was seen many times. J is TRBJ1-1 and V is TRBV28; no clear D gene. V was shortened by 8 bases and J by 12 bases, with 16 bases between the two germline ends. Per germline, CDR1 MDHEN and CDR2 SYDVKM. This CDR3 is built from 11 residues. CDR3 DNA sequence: TGTGCCAGCGTGGAGGCCCCCCGGACTTTCTTT. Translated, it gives CASVEAPRTFF.

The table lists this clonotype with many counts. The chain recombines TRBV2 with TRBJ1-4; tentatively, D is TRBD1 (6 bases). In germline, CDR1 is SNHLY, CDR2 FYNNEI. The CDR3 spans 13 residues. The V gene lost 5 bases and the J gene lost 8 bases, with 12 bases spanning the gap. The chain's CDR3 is CASSYRVDEKLFF. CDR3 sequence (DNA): TGTGCCAGCAGTTACAGGGTGGACGAAAAACTGTTTTTT.

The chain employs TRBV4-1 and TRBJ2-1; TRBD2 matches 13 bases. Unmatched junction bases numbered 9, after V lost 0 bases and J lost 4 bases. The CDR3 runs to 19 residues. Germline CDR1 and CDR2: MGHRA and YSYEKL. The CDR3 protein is CASSQEATSGRADYNEQFF. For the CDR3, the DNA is TGCGCCAGCAGCCAAGAAGCCACTAGCGGGAGGGCCGATTACAATGAGCAGTTCTTC.

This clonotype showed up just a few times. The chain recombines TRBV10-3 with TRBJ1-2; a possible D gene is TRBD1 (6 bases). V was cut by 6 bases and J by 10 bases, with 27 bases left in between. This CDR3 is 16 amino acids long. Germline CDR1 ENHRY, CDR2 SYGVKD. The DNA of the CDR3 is TGTGCCATCAGCGGACACCGACAGGACTACGGAGTTGACTACACCTTC. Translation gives CAISGHRQDYGVDYTF.

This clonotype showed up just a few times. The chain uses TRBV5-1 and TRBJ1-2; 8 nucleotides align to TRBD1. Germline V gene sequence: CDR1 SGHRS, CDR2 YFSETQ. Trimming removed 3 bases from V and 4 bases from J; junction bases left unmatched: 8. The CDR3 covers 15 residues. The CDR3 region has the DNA TGCGCCAGCAGCTATGGACAGGGTCGGGGCTATGGCTACACCTTC. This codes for CASSYGQGRGYGYTF.

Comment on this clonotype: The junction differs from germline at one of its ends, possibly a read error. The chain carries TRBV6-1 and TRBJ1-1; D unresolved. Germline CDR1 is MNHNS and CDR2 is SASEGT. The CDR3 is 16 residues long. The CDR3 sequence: CAGSLPFGSPGVVAFF. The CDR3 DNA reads TGTGCCGGCAGTCTACCCTTTGGTAGTCCAGGCGTTGTAGCTTTCTTT.

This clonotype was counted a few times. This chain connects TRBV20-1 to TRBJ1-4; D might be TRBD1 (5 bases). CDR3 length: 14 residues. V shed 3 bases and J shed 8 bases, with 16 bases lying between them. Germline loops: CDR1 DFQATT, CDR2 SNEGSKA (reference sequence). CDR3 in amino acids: CSASQPGRREKLFF. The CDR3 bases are TGCAGTGCTAGTCAGCCAGGGAGAAGGGAAAAACTGTTTTTT.

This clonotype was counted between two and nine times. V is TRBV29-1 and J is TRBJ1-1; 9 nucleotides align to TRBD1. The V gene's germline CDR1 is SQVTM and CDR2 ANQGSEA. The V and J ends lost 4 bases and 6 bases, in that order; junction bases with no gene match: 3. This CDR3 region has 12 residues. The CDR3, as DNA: TGCAGCGTTGGGGGACAGGGCCCTGAAGCTTTCTTT. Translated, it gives CSVGGQGPEAFF.

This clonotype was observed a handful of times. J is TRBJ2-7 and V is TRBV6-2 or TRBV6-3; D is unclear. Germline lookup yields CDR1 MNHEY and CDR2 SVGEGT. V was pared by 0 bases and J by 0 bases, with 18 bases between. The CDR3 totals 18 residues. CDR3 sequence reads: CASSYSRSLVKGSYEQYF. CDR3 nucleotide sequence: TGTGCCAGCAGTTACTCGAGAAGTCTGGTCAAAGGCTCCTACGAGCAGTACTTC.

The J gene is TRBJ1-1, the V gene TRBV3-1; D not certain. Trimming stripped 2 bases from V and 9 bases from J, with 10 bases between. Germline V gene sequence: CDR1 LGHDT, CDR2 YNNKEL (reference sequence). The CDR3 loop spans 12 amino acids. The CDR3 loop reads CASSQRPGKAFF. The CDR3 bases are TGTGCCAGCAGCCAAAGGCCCGGGAAAGCTTTCTTT.

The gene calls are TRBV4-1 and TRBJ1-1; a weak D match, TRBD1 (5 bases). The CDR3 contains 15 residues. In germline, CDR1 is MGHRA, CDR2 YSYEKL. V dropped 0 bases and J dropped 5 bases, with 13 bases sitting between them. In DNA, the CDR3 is TGCGCCAGCAGCCAAGATGGGGGGTATAGGACTGAAGCTTTCTTT. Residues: CASSQDGGYRTEAFF.

This chain's CDR3 is CASTRQDMNTEAFF. Written as DNA, the CDR3 is TGTGCCAGCACCAGACAGGACATGAACACTGAAGCTTTCTTT. J is TRBJ1-1 and V is TRBV9; D may be TRBD1 (6 bases). Trimming stripped 6 bases from V and 0 bases from J, with 12 bases between. Germline values: CDR1 SGDLS, CDR2 YYNGEE. This CDR3 spans 14 amino acids.

The CDR3 sequence is CASSEKGLAGAWEQYF. The CDR3 region has the DNA TGCGCCAGCAGTGAAAAGGGACTAGCGGGAGCTTGGGAGCAGTACTTC. V usage is TRBV10-1 and J usage is TRBJ2-7, with 14 bases lining up with TRBD2. The CDR3 covers 16 residues. Germline CDR1 WNHNN, CDR2 SYGVQD (reference sequence). Germline trimming cut 3 bases from V and 7 bases from J; bases unmatched to any gene: 8.

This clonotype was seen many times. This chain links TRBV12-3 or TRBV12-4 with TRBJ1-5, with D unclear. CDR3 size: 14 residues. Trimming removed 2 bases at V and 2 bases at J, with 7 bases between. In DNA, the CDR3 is TGTGCCAGCAGTTTACTTACAGGCAATCAGCCCCAGCATTTT. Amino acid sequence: CASSLLTGNQPQHF.

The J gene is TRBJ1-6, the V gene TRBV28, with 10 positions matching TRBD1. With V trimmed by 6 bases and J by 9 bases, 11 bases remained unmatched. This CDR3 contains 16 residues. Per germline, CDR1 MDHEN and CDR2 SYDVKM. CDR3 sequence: CASSFGGQGDFSPLHF. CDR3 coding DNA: TGTGCCAGCAGCTTTGGTGGACAGGGGGATTTTTCACCCCTCCACTTT.

For the CDR3, the DNA is TGTGCCAGCTCTAGCGGGAGGGCCTACCGCGGGGAGACCCAGTACTTC. Residues: CASSSGRAYRGETQYF. The chain links TRBV28 to TRBJ2-5, with TRBD2 matching 12 bases. There are 16 residues in the CDR3. Germline V CDR1 and CDR2: MDHEN, SYDVKM. Losses at the gene ends were 8 bases for V and 5 bases for J; bases not matched to a gene: 12.

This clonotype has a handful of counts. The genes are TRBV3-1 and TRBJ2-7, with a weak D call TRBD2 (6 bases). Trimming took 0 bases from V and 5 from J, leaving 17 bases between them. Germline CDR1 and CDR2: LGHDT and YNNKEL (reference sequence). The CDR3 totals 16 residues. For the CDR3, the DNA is TGTGCCAGCAGCCAAGATACCCGTGGAGGGTTCCACGAGCAGTACTTC. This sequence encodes CASSQDTRGGFHEQYF.

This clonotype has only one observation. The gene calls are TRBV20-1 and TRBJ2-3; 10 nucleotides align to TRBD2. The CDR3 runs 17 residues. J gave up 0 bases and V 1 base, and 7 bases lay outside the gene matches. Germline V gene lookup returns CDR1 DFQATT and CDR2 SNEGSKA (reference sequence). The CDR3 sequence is CSARGKAGGPSTDTQYF. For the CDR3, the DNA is TGCAGTGCTAGAGGAAAAGCGGGAGGGCCTAGCACAGATACGCAGTATTTT.

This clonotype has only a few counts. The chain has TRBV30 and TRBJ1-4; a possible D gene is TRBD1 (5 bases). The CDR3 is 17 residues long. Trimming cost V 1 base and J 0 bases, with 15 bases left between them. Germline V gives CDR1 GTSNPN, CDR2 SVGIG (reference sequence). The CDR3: CAWSAPMGVTTNEKLFF. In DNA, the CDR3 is TGTGCCTGGAGTGCCCCTATGGGGGTAACAACTAATGAAAAACTGTTTTTT.

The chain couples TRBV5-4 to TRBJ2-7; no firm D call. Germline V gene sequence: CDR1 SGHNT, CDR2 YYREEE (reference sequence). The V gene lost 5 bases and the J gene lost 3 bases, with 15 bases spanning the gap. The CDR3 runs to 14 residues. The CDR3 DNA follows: TGTGCCAGCAGTTCCGGTTTAACGGACTACGAGCAGTACTTC. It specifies CASSSGLTDYEQYF.

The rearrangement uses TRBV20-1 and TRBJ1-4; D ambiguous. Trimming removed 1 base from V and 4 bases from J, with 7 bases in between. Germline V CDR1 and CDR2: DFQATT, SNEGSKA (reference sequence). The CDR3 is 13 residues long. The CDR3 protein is CSARGLINEKLFF. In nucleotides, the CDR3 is TGCAGTGCTAGAGGACTGATTAATGAAAAACTGTTTTTT.

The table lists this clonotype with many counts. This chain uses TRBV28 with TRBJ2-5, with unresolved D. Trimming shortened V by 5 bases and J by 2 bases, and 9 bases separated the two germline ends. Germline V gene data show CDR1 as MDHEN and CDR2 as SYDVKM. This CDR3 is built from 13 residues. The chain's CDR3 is CASSPPPQETQYF. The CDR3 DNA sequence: TGTGCCAGCAGTCCCCCCCCTCAAGAGACCCAGTACTTC.

CDR3 in amino acids: CASSEVVDYGYTF. For the CDR3, the DNA is TGTGCCAGCAGTGAAGTGGTCGACTATGGCTACACCTTC. The J gene is TRBJ1-2, the V gene TRBV6-1; D unclear. Germline loops: CDR1 MNHNS, CDR2 SASEGT. This CDR3 contains 13 residues. Deletions cut 1 base from V and 3 bases from J, with 6 bases between.

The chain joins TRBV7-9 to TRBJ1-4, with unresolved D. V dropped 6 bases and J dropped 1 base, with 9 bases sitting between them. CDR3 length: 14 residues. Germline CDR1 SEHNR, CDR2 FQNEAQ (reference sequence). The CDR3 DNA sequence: TGTGCCAGCAGTAATAGAGTAACTAATGAAAAACTGTTTTTT. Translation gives CASSNRVTNEKLFF.

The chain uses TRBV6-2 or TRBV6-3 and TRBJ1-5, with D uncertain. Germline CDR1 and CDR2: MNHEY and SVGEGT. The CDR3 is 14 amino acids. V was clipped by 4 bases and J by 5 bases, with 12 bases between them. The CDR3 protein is CASSSRNPYQPQHF. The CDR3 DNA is TGTGCCAGCAGTTCCAGAAATCCGTATCAGCCCCAGCATTTT.